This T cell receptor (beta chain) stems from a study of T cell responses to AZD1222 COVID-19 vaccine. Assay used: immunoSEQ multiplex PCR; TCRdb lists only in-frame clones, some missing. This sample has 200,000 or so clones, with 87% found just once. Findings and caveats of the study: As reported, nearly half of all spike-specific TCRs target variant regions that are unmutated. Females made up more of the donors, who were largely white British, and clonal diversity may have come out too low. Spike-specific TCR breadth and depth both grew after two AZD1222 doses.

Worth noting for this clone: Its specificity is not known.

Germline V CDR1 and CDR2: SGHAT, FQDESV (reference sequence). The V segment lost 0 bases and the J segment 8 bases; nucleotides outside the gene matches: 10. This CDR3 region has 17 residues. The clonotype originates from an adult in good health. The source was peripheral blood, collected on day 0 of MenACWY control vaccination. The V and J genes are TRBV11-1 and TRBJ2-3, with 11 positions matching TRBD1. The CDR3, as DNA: TGTGCCAGCAGCTTAGCGGGAGGACAGGGGGCTGGAGTTACGCAGTATTTT. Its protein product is CASSLAGGQGAGVTQYF. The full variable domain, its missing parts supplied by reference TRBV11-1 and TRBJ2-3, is EAEVAQSPRYKITEKSQAVAFWCDPISGHATLYWYRQILGQGPELLVQFQDESVVDDSQLPKDRFSAERLKGVDSTLKIQPAELGDSAMYLCASSLAGGQGAGVTQYFGPGTRLTVL.